This T cell receptor (beta chain) was captured by sequencing in a study of blood T cells in healthy people across ages. This clonotype was seen at least ten times. Alongside a J-beta primer mix, a sample-barcoded 5' primer served in a second PCR lasting roughly 6 to 11 cycles. Researchers report that a template-switch adaptor with 12 random nucleotides tagged each cDNA molecule. Using its own MiXCR run on the 5' RACE reads, TCRdb lists one record per CDR3 protein. The data show approximately 900,000 distinct CDR3 sequences, about 28% seen once. The germline gives CDR1 DFQATT, CDR2 SNEGSKA (reference sequence). The CDR3 has 15 amino acids. V dropped 5 bases and J dropped 2; count of bases not matched to a gene: 11. The sample was also reused in another study, on T cells of mothers and their children. That source notes: Related and unrelated pairs show similar thymic shaping of TCR recombination output.

The V and J genes are TRBV20-1 and TRBJ1-2; TRBD1 matches 7 bases. The receptor's source is a woman aged 40 to 55 in good health. The sample was blood. The CDR3 DNA reads TGCAGTGCTTTACCATCGGGACAGTACAACTATGGCTACACCTTC. Its protein is CSALPSGQYNYGYTF.